Sequencing of this T cell receptor (beta chain) was carried out in a study of blood T cell repertoires in COVID-19 (dated by TCRdb to 2018 to 2020). For the study in its entirety: Samples covering the acute and convalescent phases of COVID-19 were provided by collaborators in the United States, Italy and Spain. The prospective study material was composed of cDNA or gDNA derived from T cells, B-cell-depleted T cells, or PBMCs. Deeply sampled blood TCRbeta repertoires from subjects exposed to, actively infected with, or recovered from COVID-19 were included in the dataset. The repertoires were made available in a free public database intended to serve as a resource for research on the immune response to SARS-CoV-2. The samples were drawn from two sources: the first 160 participants of the ongoing ImmuneRACE study, and 1,000 to 1,500 subjects contributed by 6 global collaborators. Nearly every sample came with metadata listing a de-identified subject ID, COVID-19 status, age in years and sex. Where available, HLA class I and class II types were taken from metadata supplied by the sample provider and were not determined by assay-based typing. Study-wide conclusions, independent of this receptor: The amount of clinical and demographic metadata varied by source and participant and was provided uncurated.

TCRbeta CDR3 regions were amplified from genomic DNA by means of the immunoSEQ Assay, a bias-controlled multiplex PCR. The original pipeline was this. The number of nucleated cells in each sample was estimated by amplification of reference gene primers within the assay. To quantify the absolute abundance of each unique TCRbeta CDR3 rearrangement, sequence reads were collapsed and filtered. For each sample, productive Simpson clonality was calculated as the square root of Simpson's diversity index over productive rearrangements. The immuneACCESS repertoire file appears here via TCRdb, limited to in-frame rearrangements. These files lack a portion of the clones; in checked studies, under half of the deficit traces to unresolved V genes, and the cause of the others is not known. V and J calls and clone size are as listed in that table; D and trimming were resolved from the DNA. The sample table lists 90,000 or so clones, 70% to 80% of them with a count of one. The top ten constitute about a quarter of the sample.

The collaborating institutions used their own protocols to collect whole blood in K2EDTA tubes. For TCRbeta analysis, collaborators shipped samples as frozen whole blood, isolated PBMCs, or DNA extracted from either of those sample types. With regard to this clone: What this receptor recognizes is not known. No qualities accompany the bases; no much larger clone lies one base away.

The CDR3 goes from the cysteine to the phenylalanine over 14 residues. Solely the CDR3 DNA is kept, with 42 bases framed from the first base. The germline V gene (reference sequence) specifies GTSNPN as CDR1 and SVGIG as CDR2. Between the V and J ends, shortened by 0 bases and 5 bases respectively, the junction contains 11 bases. Input material: peripheral blood. The TCR was taken from a human donor in a cohort sampled during active COVID-19. The chain joins TRBV30 to TRBJ2-1; the D segment could be TRBD1, given 6 matching bases. In nucleotide form, the sequence is TGTGCCTGGAGTGTACTGGACAGACACAATGAGCAGTTCTTC. Its translation is CAWSVLDRHNEQFF.